This T cell receptor (beta chain) was sequenced during a study of Graves' ophthalmopathy and Graves' hyperthyroidism (dated by TCRdb to 2016 to 2018). The study in broad terms: Peripheral blood was collected at initial diagnosis, prior to any treatment. A discovery set of more than 90 patients (roughly 41 ophthalmopathy, 55 to 65 stable hyperthyroidism) was enrolled to explore V-J signatures distinguishing ophthalmopathy from hyperthyroidism. In total, approximately 130 blood samples were TCR-sequenced: 43 ophthalmopathy, some 72 hyperthyroidism and approximately 17 hyperthyroidism-to-ophthalmopathy patients. Following sampling, methimazole starting at 30 mg daily was administered to hyperthyroidism patients, and high-dose intravenous methylprednisolone was administered to ophthalmopathy patients. For independent validation, a separate cohort was made up of fewer than 20 hyperthyroidism patients plus 17 patients who later progressed from hyperthyroidism to ophthalmopathy. The study used signatures of the TCR beta repertoire to tell Graves' ophthalmopathy apart from Graves' hyperthyroidism and to predict which patients would progress to ophthalmopathy. In more than five hyperthyroidism patients, T-cell repertoires of thyroid tissue and blood were compared.

Patients with ophthalmopathy had moderately to severely active disease, with a Clinical Activity Score of 3 or more, a NOSPECS grade of 4 or more, and a disease duration of less than 3 months. Patients were excluded if they had other autoimmune diseases, uncontrolled infections, pregnancy or lactation. Diagnosis relied on clinical symptoms, serum thyroxine, TRAb, thyroid ultrasound and orbital computed tomography. Ficoll-Paque density gradient centrifugation was used to isolate PBMCs from under 11 ml of fresh peripheral blood. Total RNA was extracted using Trizol reagent, and RNA quality was checked on an Agilent 2100 Bioanalyzer. Study-wide findings and limitations: Sample size was not predetermined statistically, and investigators were not blinded to group allocation. In cross-validation, the 13-signature model distinguished ophthalmopathy from stable hyperthyroidism with nearly 90% sensitivity and 81.08% specificity, while in the test set the corresponding values were around 79% and 71%. In validation, the model predicted ophthalmopathy progression with 55% to 71% sensitivity and approximately 72% specificity; roughly 12 predicted patients were CT-confirmed with GO in a median of approximately six months. Among expanded thyroid clonotypes with frequency above 0.001, most also showed up in blood, which suggests that blood repertoires may reflect the thyroid immune response.

Turning to this clonotype: The antigen it recognizes is unknown. It has no much larger one-base neighbor in the sample; base qualities were not kept.

For repertoire sequencing, TCR beta CDR3 regions were amplified from RNA transcripts. HTBI primers and the Qiagen OneStep RT-PCR kit were used in a first-round RT-PCR, which was followed by a second-round multiplex PCR, size selection and purification. Libraries were sequenced on an Illumina HiSeq2000 using paired-end 100 bp reads. The paper's processing steps were these. SOAPnuke was used to process the reads, removing any read that contained adapters or uncalled bases, had a mean Phred below 15, or lacked an exact match to the constant primer or identifier. COPE v1.2.5 was used to merge the high-quality paired reads. Each unique nucleotide sequence was treated as a clonotype, and MiTCR v1.1 was used to align the clonotypes to the IMGT TRB V, D and J references. The analysis was limited to V-J combinations with a frequency above 0.0001, which together covered approximately 99% of repertoires. For each V-J combination, a TCR clonal expansion and chaos score was defined as the ratio of F50 clonal expansion to chaos observed in the TCRdist matrix. Welch's t-statistics and random forest were used to reduce features to about 13 V-J combinations, which were fed into a naive Bayes classifier. The similarity between thyroid and blood repertoires was quantified using the Morisita-Horn index. The public reads were reanalyzed by TCRdb: fastp trimming at Q25, MiXCR alignment, in-frame beta chains only. Identical CDR3 proteins give one entry, which carries the most common genes and DNA. The authors' filters were not applied to this entry. This sample gives 650,000 to 900,000 distinct CDR3 sequences in total; roughly 41% of them show up just once. The biggest ten clones account for 44% of the sample.

The CDR1 and CDR2 encoded by the germline V gene (reference sequence) are LNHDA and SQIVND. The CDR3 measures 14 amino acids from cysteine to phenylalanine. This entry keeps only the CDR3 DNA: 42 bases, framed from base 1. Trimming takes 7 bases from V and 0 bases from J, and the germline ends sit 13 bases apart. The sequence was collected from an adult man with Graves' ophthalmopathy. Sequencing used peripheral blood. In this chain, TRBV19 is recombined with TRBJ2-7; the D segment might be TRBD1 or TRBD2, since each matches 6 bases. The nucleotide sequence is given as TGTGCCAGTACCCTTAGGGGGGACTCCTACGAGCAGTACTTC. This codes for CASTLRGDSYEQYF.